Listed here are 26 T cell receptor beta chains from one sample, sequenced in a study of radiation and T cells in renal cell carcinoma. Profiled with immunoSEQ multiplex PCR; TCRdb holds only in-frame clones, not every one. Of 160,000 or so clones listed, about 87% are singletons. Noted time point: blood 2 weeks post-SBRT. Sample treatment: 15 Gy SBRT to primary tumor, nephrectomy 4 weeks later. Sequences were derived from blood, sampled from a patient whose treatment included radiotherapy and nephrectomy. The receptors shown here come from a woman in her forties or fifties with renal cell carcinoma.

This chain joins TRBV25-1 and TRBJ1-1, with 7 bases identical to TRBD1. J was trimmed by 9 bases and V by 7 bases; bases with no gene match: 14. The CDR3 loop spans 14 amino acids. Germline assignment: CDR1 MGHDK and CDR2 SYGVNS. DNA of the CDR3: TGTGCCAGCACCCACAGGGGTCTAGGGGCTCAAGCTTTCTTT. Protein sequence: CASTHRGLGAQAFF.

This chain links TRBV18 with TRBJ2-5, with 9 nucleotides matching TRBD2. Germline V lookup: CDR1 KGHSH, CDR2 LQKENI. The CDR3 has 16 amino acids. V lost 0 bases, J lost 2 bases, and 4 bases stayed unmatched. This CDR3 reads CASSPPISGGQETQYF. In DNA form, the CDR3 reads TGTGCCAGCTCACCACCTATAAGCGGGGGGCAAGAGACCCAGTACTTC.

This chain uses TRBV19 with TRBJ1-5; D is ambiguous. V gave up 6 bases and J gave up 5 bases, with 11 bases separating them. The CDR3 loop spans 13 amino acids. The germline gives CDR1 LNHDA, CDR2 SQIVND (reference sequence). The CDR3, as DNA: TGTGCCAGTAGCACCTACCGAGATCAGCCCCAGCATTTT. Translating gives CASSTYRDQPQHF.

Points on this clone: A junction end diverges from the germline sequence, so it may reflect a read error. The chain has TRBV7-7 and TRBJ2-3; 9 bases are a match to TRBD2. Germline V gene data show CDR1 as SSHAT and CDR2 as FNYEAQ (reference sequence). The CDR3 length is 16 residues. The CDR3 sequence: CASSPMAGGITDTQYF. CDR3 DNA: TGTGCTAGCAGCCCCATGGCGGGGGGGATCACAGATACGCAGTATTTT.

The gene calls are TRBV19 and TRBJ1-4, with 10 bases lining up with TRBD1. V gave up 4 bases and J gave up 7 bases; unmatched junction bases: 0. Looked up from germline, CDR1 is LNHDA and CDR2 is SQIVND (reference sequence). The CDR3 length is 13 residues. CDR3 region: CASSRDRGEKLFF. CDR3 DNA sequence: TGTGCCAGTAGTAGGGACAGGGGTGAAAAACTGTTTTTT.

The V gene is TRBV29-1, the J gene TRBJ2-3; TRBD2 matches at 9 bases. V lost 2 bases and J lost 5; bases outside the gene matches: 5. The CDR3 has 14 residues. Germline V CDR1 and CDR2: SQVTM, ANQGSEA. CDR3 nucleotides: TGCAGCGTTGAACGCGGGGGGGCCGGAGATACGCAGTATTTT. It is translated as CSVERGGAGDTQYF.

The chain has TRBV4-1 and TRBJ2-3, with a tentative D call TRBD1 (6 bases). The CDR3 loop spans 15 amino acids. CDR1 and CDR2 from the germline V gene are MGHRA and YSYEKL. V lost 1 base and J 1 base, leaving 9 bases between the germline ends. This chain's CDR3 is CASSQGQERTDTQYF. The CDR3 DNA is TGCGCCAGCAGCCAAGGACAGGAGCGCACAGATACGCAGTATTTT.

The chain carries TRBV19 and TRBJ1-1; perhaps TRBD1 as D (6 bases). Germline V CDR1 and CDR2: LNHDA, SQIVND (reference sequence). Trimming took 1 base from V and 3 from J, leaving 12 bases between them. The CDR3 is made up of 15 amino acids. CDR3 bases: TGTGCCAGTAGTATAGGTGCAGGGACATACACTGAAGCTTTCTTT. The encoded protein is CASSIGAGTYTEAFF. The whole variable domain, filled in from reference TRBV19 and TRBJ1-1, reads DGGITQSPKYLFRKEGQNVTLSCEQNLNHDAMYWYRQDPGQGLRLIYYSQIVNDFQKGDIAEGYSVSREKKESFPLTVTSAQKNPTAFYLCASSIGAGTYTEAFFGQGTRLTVV.

The V gene is TRBV6-1, the J gene TRBJ1-1; D is ambiguous. The V gene's germline CDR1 is MNHNS and CDR2 SASEGT. The CDR3 length is 12 residues. Trimming pared 5 bases from V and 1 base from J, leaving 5 bases between. Here the CDR3 reads CASSMGNTEAFF. CDR3 DNA: TGTGCCAGCAGTATGGGGAACACTGAAGCTTTCTTT.

This clone was seen a single time. The chain employs TRBV6-1 and TRBJ1-6; a weak D match, TRBD1 (6 bases). The V end was cut by 3 bases, the J end by 4 bases, with 10 bases between. The CDR3 is 15 amino acids. Germline CDR1 reads MNHNS; CDR2 reads SASEGT. CDR3 in DNA: TGTGCCAGCAGTGACACCAGGGGATATAATTCACCCCTCCACTTT. It is translated as CASSDTRGYNSPLHF.

This clone was counted only a few times. The chain employs TRBV6-1 and TRBJ1-2; D unresolved. The ends were cut back, 8 bases at V and 4 bases at J, with 20 bases in the middle. CDR1 is MNHNS and CDR2 is SASEGT in the germline V gene. The CDR3 runs to 15 residues. This CDR3 is CASQVGLAAPYGYTF. CDR3 bases: TGTGCCAGCCAGGTCGGATTGGCAGCACCCTATGGCTACACCTTC.

The chain recombines TRBV9 with TRBJ2-1; a possible D gene is TRBD1 (6 bases). Germline loops: CDR1 SGDLS, CDR2 YYNGEE. The CDR3 totals 15 residues. Trimming pared 1 base from V and 9 bases from J, leaving 17 bases between. The chain's CDR3 is CASSVLLGAGAEQFF. The CDR3 coding sequence is TGTGCCAGCAGCGTATTGCTGGGGGCTGGCGCTGAGCAGTTCTTC.

This clone appeared a single time. The rearrangement joins TRBV2 to TRBJ2-7; 7 nucleotides agree with TRBD2. This CDR3 comprises 17 residues. The germline gives CDR1 SNHLY, CDR2 FYNNEI. Trimming removed 1 base from V and 0 bases from J; junction bases left unmatched: 9. CDR3 loop: CASSEGQLTSLSYEQYF. Written as DNA, the CDR3 is TGTGCCAGCAGTGAAGGCCAACTGACTAGCCTCTCCTACGAGCAGTACTTC.

To note about this clone: The sample holds other DNA sequences that translate to the same CDR3. The genes are TRBV15 and TRBJ1-1, with D possibly matching TRBD1 (5 bases). Trimming stripped 1 base from V and 4 bases from J, with 7 bases between. CDR3 length: 13 amino acids. Germline CDR1 is LNHNV and CDR2 is YYDKDF (reference sequence). The CDR3 reads CATSRAGGTEAFF. DNA for the CDR3: TGTGCCACCAGCAGAGCTGGGGGCACTGAAGCTTTCTTT.

V gene TRBV6-1 combines with J gene TRBJ2-5; possibly TRBD1 or TRBD2 for D (6 bases each). The length of the CDR3 is 15 residues. Deletions cut 11 bases from V and 9 bases from J, with 28 bases between. The germline V gene encodes CDR1 MNHNS and CDR2 SASEGT. CDR3 sequence reads: CAGPIERGEPVSQYF. The CDR3 DNA reads as TGTGCCGGGCCCATAGAGAGGGGGGAGCCCGTGTCCCAGTACTTC.

By share, this clone ranks as medium-sized (0.01 to 0.1%). The chain has TRBV30 and TRBJ2-5, with 7 positions matching TRBD1. Germline lookup yields CDR1 GTSNPN and CDR2 SVGIG (reference sequence). The CDR3 extends over 13 amino acids. The V segment lost 2 bases and the J segment 5 bases; nucleotides outside the gene matches: 5. The CDR3: CAWSTGARETQYF. The CDR3 nucleotides read TGTGCCTGGAGTACAGGGGCAAGGGAGACCCAGTACTTC.

The chain recombines TRBV28 with TRBJ1-5, with D maybe TRBD1 (5 bases). Between the trimmed V and J ends, which lost 7 bases and 4 bases, there was a span of 11 bases. Germline assignment: CDR1 MDHEN and CDR2 SYDVKM. The CDR3 sequence is 13 residues long. Here the CDR3 reads CASTRQPNQPQHF. The CDR3 DNA is TGTGCCAGCACCAGACAGCCGAATCAGCCCCAGCATTTT.

V and J are TRBV6-5 and TRBJ1-5; D possibly corresponds to TRBD1 (6 bases). The CDR3 length is 15 residues. V was shortened by 6 bases and J by 3 bases, with 15 bases between the two germline ends. Germline loops: CDR1 MNHEY, CDR2 SVGAGI. Written as DNA, the CDR3 is TGTGCCAGCAGGAAGGCGGCAGGGGACAATCAGCCCCAGCATTTT. Its translation is CASRKAAGDNQPQHF.

V usage is TRBV7-2 and J usage is TRBJ2-5; 7 bases map to TRBD2. Losses at the gene ends were 5 bases for V and 1 base for J; bases not matched to a gene: 4. Germline V CDR1 and CDR2: SGHTA, FQGNSA. This CDR3 spans 14 amino acids. CDR3 bases: TGTGCCAGCAGCCGGGCGGGGGTCCAAGAGACCCAGTACTTC. Translation: CASSRAGVQETQYF.

This sequence joins TRBV4-3 and TRBJ2-2; D not resolved. Germline lookup yields CDR1 LGHNA and CDR2 YSLEER. The V gene lost 0 bases and the J gene lost 3 bases, with 11 bases spanning the gap. There are 16 residues in the CDR3. In DNA, the CDR3 is TGCGCCAGCAGCCAAGAAGTTGGCTTCTACACCGGGGAGCTGTTTTTT. Its protein product is CASSQEVGFYTGELFF.

The J gene is TRBJ2-3, the V gene TRBV7-8; 7 bases line up with TRBD2. Germline-derived CDR1 and CDR2 are SGHVS and FQNEAQ. V trimming: 3 bases; J trimming: 6 bases; junction bases outside the gene matches: 3. The CDR3 extends over 13 amino acids. The CDR3 here is CASSFLGGDTQYF. The CDR3 bases are TGTGCCAGCAGCTTTCTGGGGGGGGATACGCAGTATTTT.

The chain has TRBV5-1 and TRBJ2-3, with TRBD2 matching 10 bases. Germline V gene lookup returns CDR1 SGHRS and CDR2 YFSETQ. The CDR3 runs 13 residues. Trimming removed 3 bases from V and 14 bases from J; junction bases left unmatched: 9. CDR3 sequence: CASSSQTSGRWYF. The CDR3, as DNA: TGCGCCAGCAGCTCCCAGACTAGCGGGCGTTGGTATTTT.

This chain connects TRBV29-1 to TRBJ1-2; the match to TRBD1 covers 9 bases. The CDR3 length is 12 residues. The germline V gene encodes CDR1 SQVTM and CDR2 ANQGSEA. V lost 7 bases, J lost 4 bases, and 4 bases stayed unmatched. CDR3 loop: CSGGQGLYGYTF. In DNA form, the CDR3 reads TGCAGCGGGGGACAGGGCCTCTATGGCTACACCTTC.

The chain links TRBV10-3 to TRBJ1-4; D remains unclear. Trimming shortened V by 6 bases and J by 8 bases, and 16 bases separated the two germline ends. Germline V gene lookup returns CDR1 ENHRY and CDR2 SYGVKD. The CDR3 consists of 14 residues. The CDR3 DNA reads as TGTGCCATCAGCGAAAGACAAGACCCCGAAAAACTGTTTTTT. Residues: CAISERQDPEKLFF.

This clone was seen just once. The chain links TRBV12-5 to TRBJ2-7; D unresolved. Trimming shortened V by 1 base and J by 4 bases, and 5 bases separated the two germline ends. Germline values: CDR1 LGHNT, CDR2 FRNRAP. The CDR3 totals 12 residues. The CDR3 protein is CASGLELYEQYF. CDR3 nucleotides: TGTGCTAGTGGTTTGGAGCTATACGAGCAGTACTTC.

The genes are TRBV23-1 and TRBJ1-4; no clear D. TRBV23-1 is given ORF status, its function remaining uncertain. Trimming stripped 4 bases from V and 2 bases from J, with 11 bases between. The CDR3 length is 15 residues. Here the CDR3 reads CASSPENWTNEKLFF. For the CDR3, the DNA is TGCGCCAGCAGTCCAGAAAATTGGACTAATGAAAAACTGTTTTTT.